The sequence of this T cell receptor (beta chain) was determined in a study of T cells in Graves' hyperthyroidism and ophthalmopathy (dated by TCRdb to between 2018 and 2021). As for the study more broadly: TCR V-J signatures able to tell the groups apart were searched for in a discovery cohort of more than 90 patients, of whom roughly 42 had Graves' ophthalmopathy and 57 had stable Graves' hyperthyroidism. Prospective prediction of ophthalmopathy was tested in an independent validation cohort consisting of 18 to 20 hyperthyroidism patients and around 16 patients who later progressed to ophthalmopathy. For training and testing, the approximately 97 patients in the discovery cohort were randomly divided in a 7:3 ratio. In six Graves' hyperthyroidism patients, the study also compared T-cell repertoires from thyroid tissue with T-cell repertoires from blood. After blood sampling, hyperthyroidism patients were treated with methimazole at a starting dose of 30 mg daily, and ophthalmopathy patients were treated with high-dose intravenous methylprednisolone. The paper describes TCR Vbeta CDR3 sequencing of about 140 peripheral blood samples, made up of roughly 45 ophthalmopathy patients, some 80 hyperthyroidism patients and 17 progressor patients.

Comment on this clonotype: The specificity of this receptor is unknown. One base away there is no much larger clone; base qualities are not given.

Any patient with an uncontrolled infection, another autoimmune disease, pregnancy or lactation was excluded. Diagnoses relied on clinical symptoms, serum thyroxine and TRAb, thyroid ultrasound and orbital computed tomography. Total RNA was extracted with Trizol reagent, and quality was checked on an Agilent 2100 Bioanalyzer. Paper-wide results and their limitations: Most expanded thyroid clonotypes (frequency above 0.001) were also detected in blood, suggesting blood repertoires may reflect thyroid immune responses. A model built on a 13 V-J signature distinguished ophthalmopathy from stable hyperthyroidism, reaching around 87% sensitivity and about 81% specificity in cross-validation and 80%/75% in testing. In validation, progression to ophthalmopathy was predicted by the model with roughly 69% sensitivity and about 72% specificity, a median of approximately 6.5 months before onset. No statistical method was used to fix the sample size in advance, and group allocation was not hidden from the investigators.

The TCR beta CDR3 regions were amplified from RNA transcripts. For the first round of RT-PCR on the TCR CDR3, the HTBI primer set was used together with the Qiagen OneStep RT-PCR kit. Libraries were constructed in a second round of multiplex PCR, after which size selection and purification were performed. Libraries were sequenced paired-end with 100 bp reads on an Illumina HiSeq2000. The original pipeline was this. SOAPnuke was used to process the raw data, with reads discarded if the reads contained adapters or uncalled bases, had a mean Phred below 15, or lacked an exact constant-primer or identifier match. High-quality paired reads were merged using COPE v1.2.5, and each unique nucleotide sequence was defined as a clonotype. MiTCR v1.1 was used to align the clonotypes against IMGT TRBV, TRBD and TRBJ reference segments. Only V-J combinations with frequency above 0.0001, covering about 99% of repertoires, were analysed. The TCS score was defined as F50 (clonal expansion) divided by E x V (chaos), with BLOSUM62-based TCRdist calculated between CDR3 peptides within each V-J. Welch's t-statistics and random forest reduced roughly 530 V-J features to 13, which were used in a naive Bayes classifier (R e1071). The Morisita-Horn index was used to measure how similar the thyroid and blood repertoires were. The public reads were run again by TCRdb, first through fastp at Q25 and then through MiXCR, and only productive beta chains were kept. CDR3 protein sequences are deduplicated, and each keeps its most common genes and DNA. What appears here as the V and J calls and clone size reflects TCRdb's work, not the paper's. The sample table records hundreds of thousands of distinct CDR3 sequences; about 45% of these occur just once. Under 8.5% of the sample is taken by the ten largest.

The CDR3, from cysteine to phenylalanine, totals 16 residues. Only the CDR3 portion is preserved as DNA: 48 bases, with reading frame beginning at the first base. The CDR1 and CDR2 encoded by the germline V gene are SGHTA and FQGNSA. Trimming leaves V shorter by 1 base and J shorter by 7 bases, with the junction holding 5 bases beyond the gene matches. The rearrangement joined TRBV7-2 to TRBJ1-4; a stretch of 11 junction bases matches TRBD1. The sample comprised peripheral blood or thyroid tissue (not recorded which). The receptor was isolated from an adult man with Graves' disease, either hyperthyroidism or ophthalmopathy (not recorded which). The CDR3 amino acid sequence is: CASSLGTGGWSEKLFF. The bases read TGTGCCAGCAGCTTAGGGACAGGGGGCTGGAGTGAAAAACTGTTTTTT.